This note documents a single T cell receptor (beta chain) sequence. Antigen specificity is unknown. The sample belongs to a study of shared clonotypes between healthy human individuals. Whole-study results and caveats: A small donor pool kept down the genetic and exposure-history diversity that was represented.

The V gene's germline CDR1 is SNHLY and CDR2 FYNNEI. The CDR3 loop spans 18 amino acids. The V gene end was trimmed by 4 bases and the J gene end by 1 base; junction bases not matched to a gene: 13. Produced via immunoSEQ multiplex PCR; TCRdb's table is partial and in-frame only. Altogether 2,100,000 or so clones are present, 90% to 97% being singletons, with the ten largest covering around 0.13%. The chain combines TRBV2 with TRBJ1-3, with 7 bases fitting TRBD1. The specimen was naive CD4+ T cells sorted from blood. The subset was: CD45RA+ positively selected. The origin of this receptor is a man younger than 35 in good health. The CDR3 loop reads CASSGRQGGGVSGNTIYF. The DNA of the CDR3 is TGTGCCAGCAGTGGGCGGCAGGGGGGAGGTGTATCTGGAAACACCATATATTTT. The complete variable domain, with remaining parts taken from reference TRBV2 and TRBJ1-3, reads EPEVTQTPSHQVTQMGQEVILRCVPISNHLYFYWYRQILGQKVEFLVSFYNNEISEKSEIFDDQFSVERPDGSNFTLKIRSTKLEDSAMYFCASSGRQGGGVSGNTIYFGEGSWLTVV.